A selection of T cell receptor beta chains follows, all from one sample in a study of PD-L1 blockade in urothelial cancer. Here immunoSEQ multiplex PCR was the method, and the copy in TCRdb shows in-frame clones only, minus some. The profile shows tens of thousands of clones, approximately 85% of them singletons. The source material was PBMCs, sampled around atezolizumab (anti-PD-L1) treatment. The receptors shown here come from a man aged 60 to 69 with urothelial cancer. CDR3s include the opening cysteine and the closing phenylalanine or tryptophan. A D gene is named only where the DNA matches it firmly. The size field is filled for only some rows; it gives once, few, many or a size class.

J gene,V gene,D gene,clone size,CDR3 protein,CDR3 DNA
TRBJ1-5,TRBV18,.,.,CASSPLGLYSNQPQHF,TGTGCCAGCTCACCCCTTGGTCTATATAGCAATCAGCCCCAGCATTTT
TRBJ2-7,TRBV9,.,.,CASSVNYRTYEQYF,TGTGCCAGCAGCGTAAACTATCGAACCTACGAGCAGTACTTC
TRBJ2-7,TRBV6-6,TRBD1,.,CASSSDRSSYEQYF,TGTGCCAGCAGTTCGGACAGGAGCTCCTACGAGCAGTACTTC
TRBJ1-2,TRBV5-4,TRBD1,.,CASSSGQGGPSYGYTF,TGTGCCAGCAGCTCGGGACAGGGGGGTCCCTCCTATGGCTACACCTTC
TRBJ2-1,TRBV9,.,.,CASSVGNYHHEQFF,TGTGCCAGCAGCGTAGGAAACTACCACCATGAGCAGTTCTTC
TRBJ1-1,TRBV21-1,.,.,CASSPPLVAFF,TGTGCCAGCAGCCCCCCGTTAGTAGCTTTCTTT
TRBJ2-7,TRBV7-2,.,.,CASSAYMGVSYEQYF,TGTGCCAGCAGCGCTTATATGGGAGTCTCCTACGAGCAGTACTTC
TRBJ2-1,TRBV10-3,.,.,CAISESTTEQFF,TGTGCCATCAGTGAGTCGACTACTGAGCAGTTCTTC
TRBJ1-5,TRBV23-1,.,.,CASSHPPRQVDSNQPQHF,TGCGCCAGCAGTCACCCACCCCGACAAGTAGATAGCAATCAGCCCCAGCATTTT
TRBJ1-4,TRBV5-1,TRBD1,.,CASARTGNTGNEKLFF,TGCGCCAGCGCACGGACAGGAAACACGGGTAATGAAAAACTGTTTTTT
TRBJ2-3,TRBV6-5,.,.,CASVGGDTQYF,TGTGCCAGCGTCGGTGGAGATACGCAGTATTTT
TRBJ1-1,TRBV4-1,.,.,CASSQGSAGAAEAFF,TGCGCCAGCAGCCAAGGGAGCGCAGGGGCTGCTGAAGCTTTCTTT
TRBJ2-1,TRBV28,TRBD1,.,CASSRTGVYNEQFF,TGTGCCAGCAGCCGGACAGGGGTCTACAATGAGCAGTTCTTC
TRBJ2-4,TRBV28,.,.,CASSSGLAAKNIQYF,TGTGCCAGCAGTTCTGGTTTGGCAGCCAAAAACATTCAGTACTTC
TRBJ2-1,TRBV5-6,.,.,CASSLEAGEQFF,TGTGCCAGCAGCTTGGAGGCGGGTGAGCAGTTCTTC
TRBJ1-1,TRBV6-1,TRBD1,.,CASSGRDSDAEAFF,TGTGCCAGCAGTGGAAGGGACAGCGACGCTGAAGCTTTCTTT
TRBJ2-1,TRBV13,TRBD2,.,CASSFPLAGSYNEQFF,TGTGCCAGCAGCTTCCCTCTAGCGGGGTCTTACAATGAGCAGTTCTTC
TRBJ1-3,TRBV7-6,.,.,CASSGGSKNTIYF,TGTGCCAGCAGCGGGGGCAGTAAAAACACCATATATTTT
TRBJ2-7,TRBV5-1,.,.,CASKLQGSSSYEQYF,TGCGCCAGCAAACTCCAGGGGTCCTCCTCCTACGAGCAGTACTTC
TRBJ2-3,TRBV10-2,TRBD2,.,CAATSGGFGTDTQYF,TGCGCCGCAACTAGCGGGGGGTTCGGCACAGATACGCAGTATTTT
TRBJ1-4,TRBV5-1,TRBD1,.,CASSSGQGEKLFF,TGCGCCAGCAGCTCAGGACAGGGAGAAAAACTGTTTTTT
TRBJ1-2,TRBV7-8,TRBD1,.,CASSLLGQGNYGYTF,TGTGCCAGCAGCTTGTTGGGACAGGGTAACTATGGCTACACCTTC
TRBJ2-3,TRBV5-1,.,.,CASSPFSADTQYF,TGCGCCAGCAGCCCCTTTAGCGCGGATACGCAGTATTTT
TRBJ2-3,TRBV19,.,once,CASSIGGLADTQYF,TGTGCCAGTAGTATAGGAGGCCTGGCAGATACGCAGTATTTT
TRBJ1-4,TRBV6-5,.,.,CASSYSRETTNEKLFF,TGTGCCAGCAGTTACTCGCGGGAAACAACTAATGAAAAACTGTTTTTT
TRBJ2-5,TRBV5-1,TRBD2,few,CASSPTPAGLSQETQYF,TGCGCCAGCAGCCCGACACCAGCGGGACTGAGCCAAGAGACCCAGTACTTC
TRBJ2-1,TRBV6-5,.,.,CASRYLRTSRDEQFF,TGTGCCAGCAGATACCTACGGACTTCAAGGGATGAGCAGTTCTTC
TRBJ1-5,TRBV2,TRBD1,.,CASRTGYQPQHF,TGTGCCAGCAGGACAGGGTACCAGCCCCAGCATTTT
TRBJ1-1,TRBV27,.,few,CASNPLGSDTEAFF,TGTGCCAGCAACCCACTGGGCTCGGACACTGAAGCTTTCTTT
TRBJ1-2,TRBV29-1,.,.,CSVEGAGTKGYTF,TGCAGCGTTGAAGGGGCCGGGACAAAAGGCTACACCTTC
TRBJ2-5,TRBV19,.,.,CASSRTRGVQETQYF,TGTGCCAGTAGTAGGACCCGCGGGGTCCAAGAGACCCAGTACTTC
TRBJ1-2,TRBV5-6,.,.,CASSLGPLGGYTF,TGTGCCAGCAGCTTGGGACCACTGGGCGGCTACACCTTC
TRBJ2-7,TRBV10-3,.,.,CAIRDSSSSEQYF,TGTGCCATACGAGACAGCTCAAGTAGCGAGCAGTACTTC
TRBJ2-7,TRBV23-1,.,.,CASSQKKPGHRISYEQYF,TGCGCCAGCAGTCAAAAAAAGCCGGGACACCGCATCTCCTACGAGCAGTACTTC
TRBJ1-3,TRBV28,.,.,CASSLPGFSGNTIYF,TGTGCCAGCAGTTTACCGGGGTTCTCTGGAAACACCATATATTTT
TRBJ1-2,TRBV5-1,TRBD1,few,CASSPTGGGGYTF,TGCGCCAGCAGCCCCACAGGGGGTGGCGGCTACACCTTC
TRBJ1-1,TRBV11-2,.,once,CASSSTGTEAFF,TGTGCCAGCAGCTCTACAGGGACTGAAGCTTTCTTT
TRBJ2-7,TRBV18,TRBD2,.,CASSPRTSGAYEQYF,TGTGCCAGCTCACCACGGACTAGCGGGGCCTACGAGCAGTACTTC
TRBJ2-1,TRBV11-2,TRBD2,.,CASSPSGMEQFF,TGTGCCAGCAGCCCCAGCGGGATGGAGCAGTTCTTC
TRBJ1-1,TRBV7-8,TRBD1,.,CASRLRLGGPEAFF,TGTGCCAGCAGGTTGCGATTAGGGGGCCCTGAAGCTTTCTTT